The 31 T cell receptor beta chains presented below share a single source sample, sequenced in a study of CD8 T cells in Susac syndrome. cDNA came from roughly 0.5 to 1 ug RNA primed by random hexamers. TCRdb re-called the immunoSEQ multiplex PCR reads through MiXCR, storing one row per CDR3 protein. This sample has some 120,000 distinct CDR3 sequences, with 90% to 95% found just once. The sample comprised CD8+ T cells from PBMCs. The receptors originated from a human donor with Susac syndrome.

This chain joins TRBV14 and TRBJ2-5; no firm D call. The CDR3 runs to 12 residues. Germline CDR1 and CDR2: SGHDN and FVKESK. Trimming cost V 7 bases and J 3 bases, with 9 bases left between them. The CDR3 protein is CASTLRKETQYF. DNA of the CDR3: TGTGCCAGCACACTACGGAAAGAGACCCAGTACTTC.

CDR3 sequence reads: CASSTLWDSKETQYF. The CDR3 region has the DNA TGTGCCAGCAGCACCTTGTGGGACAGCAAAGAGACCCAGTACTTC. This sequence joins TRBV14 and TRBJ2-5; TRBD1 aligns across 7 bases. The J segment lost 3 bases and the V segment lost 5 bases, leaving 9 bases of the junction unmatched. There are 15 residues in the CDR3. Germline loops: CDR1 SGHDN, CDR2 FVKESK.

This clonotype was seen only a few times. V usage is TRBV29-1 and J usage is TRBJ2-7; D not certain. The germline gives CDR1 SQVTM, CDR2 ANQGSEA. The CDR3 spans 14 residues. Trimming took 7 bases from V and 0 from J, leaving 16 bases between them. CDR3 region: CSERYTNHSYEQYF. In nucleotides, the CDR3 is TGCAGCGAACGATATACGAACCACTCCTACGAGCAGTACTTC.

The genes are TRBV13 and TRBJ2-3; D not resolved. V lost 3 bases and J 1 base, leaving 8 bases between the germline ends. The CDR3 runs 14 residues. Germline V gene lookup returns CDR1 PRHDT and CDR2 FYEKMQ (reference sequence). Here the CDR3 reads CASSFPERTDTQYF. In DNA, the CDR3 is TGTGCCAGCAGCTTCCCGGAACGCACAGATACGCAGTATTTT. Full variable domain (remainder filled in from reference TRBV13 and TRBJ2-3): AAGVIQSPRHLIKEKRETATLKCYPIPRHDTVYWYQQGPGQDPQFLISFYEKMQSDKGSIPDRFSAQQFSDYHSELNMSSLELGDSALYFCASSFPERTDTQYFGPGTRLTVL.

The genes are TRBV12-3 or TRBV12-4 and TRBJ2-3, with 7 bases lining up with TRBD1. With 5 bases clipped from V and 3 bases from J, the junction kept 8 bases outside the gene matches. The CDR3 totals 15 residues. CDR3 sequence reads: CASSPRQGWTDTQYF. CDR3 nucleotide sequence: TGTGCCAGCAGTCCTCGACAGGGTTGGACAGATACGCAGTATTTT.

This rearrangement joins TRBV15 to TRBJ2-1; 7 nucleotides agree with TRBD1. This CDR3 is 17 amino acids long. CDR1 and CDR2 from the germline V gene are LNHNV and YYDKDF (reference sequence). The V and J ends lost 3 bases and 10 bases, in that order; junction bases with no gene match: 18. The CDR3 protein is CATSRSPGTPRDREQFF. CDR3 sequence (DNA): TGTGCCACCAGCAGGTCTCCCGGGACCCCACGGGACAGAGAGCAGTTCTTC.

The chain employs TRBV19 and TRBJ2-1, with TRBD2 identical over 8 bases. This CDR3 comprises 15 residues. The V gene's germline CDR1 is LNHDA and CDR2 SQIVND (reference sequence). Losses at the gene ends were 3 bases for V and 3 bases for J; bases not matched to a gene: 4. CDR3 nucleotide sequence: TGTGCCAGTAGTATCCCCGGGACTAGCTACAATGAGCAGTTCTTC. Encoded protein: CASSIPGTSYNEQFF.

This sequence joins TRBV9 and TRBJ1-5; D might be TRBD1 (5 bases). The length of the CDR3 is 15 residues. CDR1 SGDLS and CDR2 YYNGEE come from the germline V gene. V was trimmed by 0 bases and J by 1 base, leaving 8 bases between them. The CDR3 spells CASSVGGLSNQPQHF. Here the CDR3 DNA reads TGTGCCAGCAGCGTAGGGGGACTCAGCAATCAGCCCCAGCATTTT.

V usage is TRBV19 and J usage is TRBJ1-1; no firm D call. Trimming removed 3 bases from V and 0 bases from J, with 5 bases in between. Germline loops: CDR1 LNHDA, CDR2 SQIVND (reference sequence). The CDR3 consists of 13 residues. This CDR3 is CASSISVNTEAFF. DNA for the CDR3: TGTGCCAGTAGTATCTCGGTGAACACTGAAGCTTTCTTT.

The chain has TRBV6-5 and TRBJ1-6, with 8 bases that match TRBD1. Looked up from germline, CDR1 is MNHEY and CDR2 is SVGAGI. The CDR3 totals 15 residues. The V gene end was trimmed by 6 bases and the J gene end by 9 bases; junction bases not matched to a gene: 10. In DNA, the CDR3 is TGTGCCAGCAGAGAACCGGGACAGGAGGTTTCACCCCTCCACTTT. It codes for CASREPGQEVSPLHF.

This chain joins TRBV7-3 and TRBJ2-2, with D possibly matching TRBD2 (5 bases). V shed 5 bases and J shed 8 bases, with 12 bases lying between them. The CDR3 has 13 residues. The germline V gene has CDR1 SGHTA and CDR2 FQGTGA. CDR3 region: CASSNSGSGELFF. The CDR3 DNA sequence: TGTGCCAGCAGCAACTCGGGGAGTGGGGAGCTGTTTTTT.

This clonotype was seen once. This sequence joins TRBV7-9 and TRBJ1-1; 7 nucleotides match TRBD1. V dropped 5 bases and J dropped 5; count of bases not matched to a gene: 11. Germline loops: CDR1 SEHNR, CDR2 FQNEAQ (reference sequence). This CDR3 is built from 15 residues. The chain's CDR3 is CASSPGWAGGTEAFF. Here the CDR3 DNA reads TGTGCCAGCAGCCCCGGGTGGGCAGGGGGGACTGAAGCTTTCTTT.

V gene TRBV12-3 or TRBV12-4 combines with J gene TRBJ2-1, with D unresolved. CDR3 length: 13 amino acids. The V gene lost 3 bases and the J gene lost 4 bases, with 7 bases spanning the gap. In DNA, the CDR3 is TGTGCCAGCAGTTTTGAGGATTACAATGAGCAGTTCTTC. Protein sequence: CASSFEDYNEQFF.

CDR3 protein: CASSRQESTDTQYF. CDR3 DNA: TGCGCCAGCAGCCGGCAGGAAAGCACAGATACGCAGTATTTT. The chain is built from TRBV4-3 and TRBJ2-3, with D unclear. Trimming took 4 bases from V and 0 from J, leaving 8 bases between them. The CDR3 extends over 14 amino acids. Germline CDR1 LGHNA, CDR2 YSLEER.

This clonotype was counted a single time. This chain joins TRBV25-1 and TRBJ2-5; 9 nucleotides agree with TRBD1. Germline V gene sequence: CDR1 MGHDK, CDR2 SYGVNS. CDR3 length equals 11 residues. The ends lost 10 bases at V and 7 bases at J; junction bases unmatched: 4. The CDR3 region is CATDRGGTQYF. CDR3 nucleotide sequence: TGTGCCACCGACAGGGGGGGGACCCAGTACTTC.

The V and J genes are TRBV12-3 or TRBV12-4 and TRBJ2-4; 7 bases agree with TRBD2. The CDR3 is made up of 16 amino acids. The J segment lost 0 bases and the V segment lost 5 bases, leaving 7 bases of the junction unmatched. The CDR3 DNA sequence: TGTGCCAGCAGTGCCCTAGCGGACCTAGCCAAAAACATTCAGTACTTC. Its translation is CASSALADLAKNIQYF.

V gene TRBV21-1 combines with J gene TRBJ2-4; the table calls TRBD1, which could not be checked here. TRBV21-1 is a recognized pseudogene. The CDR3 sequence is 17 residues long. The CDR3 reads CASSKDQGREGKYIQYF. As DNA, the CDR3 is TGTGCCAGCAGCAAAGATCAGGGGCGCGAGGGGAAATACATTCAGTACTTC.

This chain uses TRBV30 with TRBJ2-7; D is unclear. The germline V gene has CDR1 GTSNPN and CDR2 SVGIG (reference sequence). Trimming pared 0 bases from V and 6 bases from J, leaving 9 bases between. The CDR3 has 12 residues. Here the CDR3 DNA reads TGTGCCTGGAGTGTTTTAGCATCCGAGCAGTACTTC. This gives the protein CAWSVLASEQYF.

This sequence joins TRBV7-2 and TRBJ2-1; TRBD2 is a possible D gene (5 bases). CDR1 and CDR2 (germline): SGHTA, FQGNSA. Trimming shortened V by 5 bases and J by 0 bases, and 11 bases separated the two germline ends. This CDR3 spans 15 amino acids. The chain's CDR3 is CASSPPTSSYNEQFF. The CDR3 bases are TGTGCCAGCAGCCCCCCTACTAGCTCCTACAATGAGCAGTTCTTC. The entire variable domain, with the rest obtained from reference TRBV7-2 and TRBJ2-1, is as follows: GAGVSQSPSNKVTEKGKDVELRCDPISGHTALYWYRQSLGQGLEFLIYFQGNSAPDKSGLPSDRFSAERTGGSVSTLTIQRTQQEDSAVYLCASSPPTSSYNEQFFGPGTRLTVL.

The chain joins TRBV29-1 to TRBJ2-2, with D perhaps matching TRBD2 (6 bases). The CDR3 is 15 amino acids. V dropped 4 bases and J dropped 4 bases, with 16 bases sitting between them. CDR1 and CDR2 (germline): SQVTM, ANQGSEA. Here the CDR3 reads CSVGEEGITTGELFF. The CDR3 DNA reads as TGCAGCGTTGGGGAGGAGGGCATAACCACCGGGGAGCTGTTTTTT.

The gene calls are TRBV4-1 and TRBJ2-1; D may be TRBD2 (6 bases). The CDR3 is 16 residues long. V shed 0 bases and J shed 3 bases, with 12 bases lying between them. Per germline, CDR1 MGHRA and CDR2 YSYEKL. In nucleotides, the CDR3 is TGCGCCAGCAGCCAAGATAGTCGGGACTTCTACAATGAGCAGTTCTTC. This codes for CASSQDSRDFYNEQFF.

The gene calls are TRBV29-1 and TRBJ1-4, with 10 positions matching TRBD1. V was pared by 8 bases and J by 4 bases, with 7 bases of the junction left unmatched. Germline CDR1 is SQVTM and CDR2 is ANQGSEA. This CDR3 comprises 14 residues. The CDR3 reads CSFGTGASNEKLFF. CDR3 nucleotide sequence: TGCAGCTTCGGGACAGGGGCGAGTAATGAAAAACTGTTTTTT.

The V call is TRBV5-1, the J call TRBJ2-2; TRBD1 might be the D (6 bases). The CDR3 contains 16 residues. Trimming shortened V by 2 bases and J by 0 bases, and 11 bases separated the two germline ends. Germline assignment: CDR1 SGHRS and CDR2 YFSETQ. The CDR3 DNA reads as TGCGCCAGCAGCTTATGGGGGCCGACGAACACCGGGGAGCTGTTTTTT. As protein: CASSLWGPTNTGELFF.

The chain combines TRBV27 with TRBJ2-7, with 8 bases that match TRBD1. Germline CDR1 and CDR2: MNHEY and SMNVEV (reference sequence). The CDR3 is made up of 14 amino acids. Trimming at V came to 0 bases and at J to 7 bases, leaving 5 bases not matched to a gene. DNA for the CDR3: TGTGCCAGCAGTTTATCCGGACAGGGTTGGGAGCAGTACTTC. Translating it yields CASSLSGQGWEQYF.

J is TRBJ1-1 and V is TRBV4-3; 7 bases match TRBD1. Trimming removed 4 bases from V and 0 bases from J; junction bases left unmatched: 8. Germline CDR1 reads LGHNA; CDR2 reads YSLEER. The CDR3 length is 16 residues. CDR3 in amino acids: CASSPGQAKMNTEAFF. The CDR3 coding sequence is TGCGCCAGCAGCCCCGGACAGGCGAAAATGAACACTGAAGCTTTCTTT.

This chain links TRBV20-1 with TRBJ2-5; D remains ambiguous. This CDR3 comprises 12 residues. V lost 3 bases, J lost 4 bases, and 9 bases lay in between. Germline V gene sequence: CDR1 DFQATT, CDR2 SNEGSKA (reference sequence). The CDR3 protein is CSARIPGETQYF. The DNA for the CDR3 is TGCAGTGCTAGGATACCCGGAGAGACCCAGTACTTC.

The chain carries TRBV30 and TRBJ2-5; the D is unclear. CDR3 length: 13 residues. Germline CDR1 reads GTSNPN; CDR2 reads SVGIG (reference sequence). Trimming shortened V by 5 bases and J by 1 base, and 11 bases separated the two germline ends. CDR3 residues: CAWEDASQETQYF. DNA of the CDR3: TGTGCCTGGGAGGATGCCTCCCAAGAGACCCAGTACTTC.

CDR3 in amino acids: CASSLGGSSNQPQHF. CDR3 in DNA: TGTGCCAGCAGCTTGGGCGGGAGTAGCAATCAGCCCCAGCATTTT. The rearrangement uses TRBV5-6 and TRBJ1-5; no clear D gene. Germline V gene lookup returns CDR1 SGHDT and CDR2 YYEEEE. V was shortened by 0 bases and J by 0 bases, with 7 bases between the two germline ends. The CDR3 sequence is 15 residues long.

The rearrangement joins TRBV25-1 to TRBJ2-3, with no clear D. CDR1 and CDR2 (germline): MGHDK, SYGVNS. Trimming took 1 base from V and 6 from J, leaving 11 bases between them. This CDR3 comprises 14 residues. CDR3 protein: CASSEFQVQDTQYF. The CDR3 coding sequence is TGTGCCAGCAGTGAATTCCAGGTTCAGGATACGCAGTATTTT.

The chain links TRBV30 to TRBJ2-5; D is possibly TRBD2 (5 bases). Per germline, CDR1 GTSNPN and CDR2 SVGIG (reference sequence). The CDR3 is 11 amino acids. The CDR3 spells CVSDGGKTQYF. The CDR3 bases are TGTGTGAGCGACGGAGGAAAGACCCAGTACTTC.

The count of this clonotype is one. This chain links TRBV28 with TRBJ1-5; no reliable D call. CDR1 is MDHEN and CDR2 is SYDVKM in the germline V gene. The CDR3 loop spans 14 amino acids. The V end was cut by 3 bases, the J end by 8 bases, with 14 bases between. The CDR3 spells CASSFDGRLEPQHF. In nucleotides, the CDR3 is TGTGCCAGCAGTTTCGACGGTCGATTGGAGCCCCAGCATTTT.